These T cell receptor beta chains were read from a single sample in a study of blood T cell repertoires in COVID-19. Assay used: immunoSEQ multiplex PCR; TCRdb lists only in-frame clones, some missing. The sample lists about 18,000 clones, roughly 87% seen once, with more than 10% in the top ten. The sample was peripheral blood. The receptor source for this set is a man aged 55 to 69 with active COVID-19. Each CDR3 is given with its conserved first and last residue. D genes are given only for firm matches. Size is stated for part of the rows, as once, few or many counts, or as a class when the clone is expanded.

>.|TRBV7-7|.|TRBJ2-7
TGTGCTAGCAGCTCCCTTGGACATCCTTACGAGCAGTACTTC
CASSSLGHPYEQYF
>.|TRBV19|TRBD2|TRBJ2-3
TGTGCCAGTTCCGAGAGCGGGAGCAAGACAGATACGCAGTATTTT
CASSESGSKTDTQYF
>.|TRBV5-1|.|TRBJ1-4
TGCGCCAGCAGCTTGGGAGGAGATGAAAAACTGTTTTTT
CASSLGGDEKLFF
>.|TRBV4-3|TRBD1|TRBJ1-5
TGCGCCAGCAGCCAAGATCGGGCAGGGGGTCAGCCCCAGCATTTT
CASSQDRAGGQPQHF
>.|TRBV7-9|.|TRBJ1-1
TGTGCCAGCAGCCAGACAGAGAACACTGAAGCTTTCTTT
CASSQTENTEAFF
>once|TRBV18|TRBD1|TRBJ2-5
TGTGCCAGCTCCCTCGTCACTGGACAGGGGACGGAGACCCAGTACTTC
CASSLVTGQGTETQYF
>.|TRBV10-3|TRBD1|TRBJ1-1
TGTGCCATCAGCGGGACAGGGAACACTGAAGCTTTCTTT
CAISGTGNTEAFF
>once|TRBV7-3|.|TRBJ1-1
TGTGCCAGCAGCTTAGGGGGCGAGCGTACTGAAGCTTTCTTT
CASSLGGERTEAFF
>.|TRBV9|TRBD1|TRBJ1-2
TGTGCCAGCAGCACCGGGACAGGGCACTATGGCTACACCTTC
CASSTGTGHYGYTF
>.|TRBV21-1|.|TRBJ2-7
TGTGCCAGCAGCCCCCGGCCAGGGGTCTTCCTAGACGAGCAGTACTTC
CASSPRPGVFLDEQYF
>.|TRBV10-3|TRBD1|TRBJ1-3
TGTGCCACACTTCCCGGGACAGGTAGTGGAAACACCATATATTTT
CATLPGTGSGNTIYF
>.|TRBV7-2|.|TRBJ1-4
TGTGCCAGCAGCTTGAAGAGGAGTGAAAAACTGTTTTTT
CASSLKRSEKLFF
>.|TRBV6-2/TRBV6-3|.|TRBJ2-1
TGTGCCAGCAGTTACTTTTTGGGGGGGCCTGAGGGCAATGAGCAGTTCTTC
CASSYFLGGPEGNEQFF
>.|TRBV5-1|.|TRBJ2-2
TGCGCCAGCAGCTGGACAGGTTCGGGAGAGACCGGGGAGCTGTTTTTT
CASSWTGSGETGELFF
>.|TRBV19|.|TRBJ1-5
TGTGCCAGTAGTATAGAAGGGGCGGCCTATCAGCCCCAGCATTTT
CASSIEGAAYQPQHF
>few|TRBV2|.|TRBJ2-2
TGTGCCAGCGGGAGTAGAGACTCGGGGTCGTCCGGGGAGCTGTTTTTT
CASGSRDSGSSGELFF
>.|TRBV11-2|TRBD1|TRBJ1-4
TGTGCCAGCAGCTTCGACAGGGTAGGCGAAAAACTGTTTTTT
CASSFDRVGEKLFF
>.|TRBV7-6|TRBD2|TRBJ2-5
TGTGCCAGCAGTTCCAAGCGGGGTTTGCAAGAGACCCAGTACTTC
CASSSKRGLQETQYF
>.|TRBV18|TRBD1|TRBJ1-4
TGTGCCAGCTCACCCCCAGACAGGGTCGGGATTGAAAAACTGTTTTTT
CASSPPDRVGIEKLFF
>.|TRBV7-9|TRBD1|TRBJ1-2
TGTGCCAGCAGCTACCCACTGACAGGGCCGTATGGCTACACCTTC
CASSYPLTGPYGYTF